The clone carrying this T cell receptor beta chain was counted many times. Little can be read into the size of this beta chain, an off-target read in a library designed for alpha chains. Time point indicated: sample taken at primary tumor resection. From tumor, nontumor lung or frozen PBMC, whole RNA was taken unsorted for sequencing. The length of the CDR3 is 14 residues. Deletions cut 3 bases from V and 0 bases from J, with 9 bases between. The germline V gene encodes CDR1 GTSNPN and CDR2 SVGIG (reference sequence). One entry per CDR3 protein, called by TCRdb with MiXCR from the 5' RACE reads. The top ten hold roughly 45% of the sample, which has 13,000 or so distinct CDR3 sequences, 3% to 4% seen once. The data were taken from a study of spatial heterogeneity in lung cancer. Across the study: Beta-chain sequences were consistently detected more often than alpha-chain sequences.

Source: PBMCs, taken at surgery. This clonotype was sampled from a male donor with early-stage non-small cell lung cancer. J is TRBJ1-3 and V is TRBV30; D ambiguous. CDR3 nucleotides: TGTGCCTGGAGAACAGAACGCTCTGGAAACACCATATATTTT. It specifies CAWRTERSGNTIYF.